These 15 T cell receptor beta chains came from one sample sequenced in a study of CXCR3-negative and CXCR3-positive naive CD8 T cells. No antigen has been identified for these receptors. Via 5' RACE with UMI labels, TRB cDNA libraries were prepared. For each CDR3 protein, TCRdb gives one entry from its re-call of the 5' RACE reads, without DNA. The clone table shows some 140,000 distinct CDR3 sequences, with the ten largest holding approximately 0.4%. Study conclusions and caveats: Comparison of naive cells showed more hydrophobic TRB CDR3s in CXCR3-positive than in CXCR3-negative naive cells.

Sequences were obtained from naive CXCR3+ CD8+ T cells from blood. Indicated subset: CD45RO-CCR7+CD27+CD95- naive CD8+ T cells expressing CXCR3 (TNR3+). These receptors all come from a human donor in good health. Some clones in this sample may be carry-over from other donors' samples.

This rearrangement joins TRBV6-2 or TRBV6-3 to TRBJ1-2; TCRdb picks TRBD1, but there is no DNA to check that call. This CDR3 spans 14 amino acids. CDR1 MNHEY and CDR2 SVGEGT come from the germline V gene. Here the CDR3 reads CASGYVGRSDGYTF.

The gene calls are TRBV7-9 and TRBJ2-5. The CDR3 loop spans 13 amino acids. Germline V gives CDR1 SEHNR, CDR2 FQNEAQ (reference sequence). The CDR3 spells CASSTITMVPQYF. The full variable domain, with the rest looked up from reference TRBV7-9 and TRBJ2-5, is DTGVSQNPRHKITKRGQNVTFRCDPISEHNRLYWYRQTLGQGPEFLTYFQNEAQLEKSRLLSDRFSAERPKGSFSTLEIQRTEQGDSAMYLCASSTITMVPQYFGPGTRLLVL.

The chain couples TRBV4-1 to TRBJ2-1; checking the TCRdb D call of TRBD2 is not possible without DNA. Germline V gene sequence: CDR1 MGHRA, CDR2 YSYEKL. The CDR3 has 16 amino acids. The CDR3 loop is CASSQEPVTRGGEQFF.

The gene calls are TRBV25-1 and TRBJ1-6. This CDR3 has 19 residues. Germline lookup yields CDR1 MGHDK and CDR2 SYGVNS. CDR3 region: CASSEKEPAKGPYNSPLHF.

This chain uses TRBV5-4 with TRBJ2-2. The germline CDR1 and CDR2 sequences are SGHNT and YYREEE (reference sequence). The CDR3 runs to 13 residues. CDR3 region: CASSHTNTGELFF. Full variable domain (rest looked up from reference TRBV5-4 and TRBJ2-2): ETGVTQSPTHLIKTRGQQVTLRCSSQSGHNTVSWYQQALGQGPQFIFQYYREEENGRGNFPPRFSGLQFPNYSSELNVNALELDDSALYLCASSHTNTGELFFGEGSRLTVL.

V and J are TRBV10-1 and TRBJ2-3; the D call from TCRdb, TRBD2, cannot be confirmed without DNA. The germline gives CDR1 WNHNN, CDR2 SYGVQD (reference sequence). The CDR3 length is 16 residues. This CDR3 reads CASSESLAGVQDTQYF.

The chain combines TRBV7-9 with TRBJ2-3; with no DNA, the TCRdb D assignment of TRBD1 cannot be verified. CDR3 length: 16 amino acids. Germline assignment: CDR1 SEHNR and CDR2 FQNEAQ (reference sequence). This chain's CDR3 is CASSPFQGAGTDTQYF.

CDR3 region: CSVERLAGGSDTQYF. The chain is built from TRBV29-1 and TRBJ2-3; with no DNA, the TCRdb D assignment of TRBD2 cannot be verified. The germline gives CDR1 SQVTM, CDR2 ANQGSEA. The CDR3 is made up of 15 amino acids.

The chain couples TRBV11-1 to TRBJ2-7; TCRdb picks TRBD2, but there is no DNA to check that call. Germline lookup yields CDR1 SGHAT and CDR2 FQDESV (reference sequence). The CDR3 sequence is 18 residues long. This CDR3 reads CASSFDAVTSGVTYEQYF.

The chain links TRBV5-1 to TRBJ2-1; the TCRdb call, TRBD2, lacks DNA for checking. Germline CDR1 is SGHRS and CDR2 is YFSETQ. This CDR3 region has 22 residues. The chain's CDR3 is CASSGEPGLAGVAPSSYNEQFF. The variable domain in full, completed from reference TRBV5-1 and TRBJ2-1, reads KAGVTQTPRYLIKTRGQQVTLSCSPISGHRSVSWYQQTPGQGLQFLFEYFSETQRNKGNFPGRFSGRQFSNSRSEMNVSTLELGDSALYLCASSGEPGLAGVAPSSYNEQFFGPGTRLTVL.

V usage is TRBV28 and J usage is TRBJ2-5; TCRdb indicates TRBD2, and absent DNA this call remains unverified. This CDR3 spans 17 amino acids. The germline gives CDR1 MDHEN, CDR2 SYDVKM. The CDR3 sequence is CASTPLGPGGRRETQYF.

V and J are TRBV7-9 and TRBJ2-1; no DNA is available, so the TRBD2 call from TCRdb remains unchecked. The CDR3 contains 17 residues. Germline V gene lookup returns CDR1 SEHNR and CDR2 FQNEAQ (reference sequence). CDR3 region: CASSPPVGTSTYNEQLF.

CDR3 loop: CASSEWETGKQETQYF. The chain employs TRBV6-1 and TRBJ2-5; TCRdb gives TRBD1 as the D gene, but with no DNA this cannot be confirmed. The CDR3 covers 16 residues. Germline V gene data show CDR1 as MNHNS and CDR2 as SASEGT.

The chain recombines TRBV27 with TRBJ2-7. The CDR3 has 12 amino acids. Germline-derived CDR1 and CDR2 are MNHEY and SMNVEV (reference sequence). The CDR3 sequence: CASISSSYEQYF.

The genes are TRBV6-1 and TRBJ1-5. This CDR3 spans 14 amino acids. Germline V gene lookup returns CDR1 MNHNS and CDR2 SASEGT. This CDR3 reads CASSERGPGEPQHF.